Listed below are T cell receptor beta chains from one sample, sequenced in a study of vaccination and CD4 T cells after COVID-19. TCRdb independently ran MiXCR on the PCR reads; one entry per CDR3 protein. The sample holds about 15,000 distinct CDR3 sequences, about 33% seen once. These receptors' targets are unknown. The sample consisted of CD4+ T cells from blood, cultured in vitro, taken after SARS-CoV-2 vaccination. These receptor sequences come from a human donor who had recovered from COVID-19. CDR3s include the opening cysteine and the closing phenylalanine or tryptophan. The D gene is left open where the match is weak. Clone size, where shown, is once, few, many, or a class for clones that have expanded.

v_call	clone_size	d_call	cdr3_length	j_call	cdr3_aa	cdr3_nt
TRBV6-1	NA	NA	16	TRBJ2-2	CATRQAGWSNTGELFF	TGTGCCACCAGGCAGGCGGGGTGGTCGAACACCGGGGAGCTGTTTTTT
TRBV12-3/TRBV12-4	NA	NA	15	TRBJ1-1	CASSLATGSNTEAFF	TGTGCCAGCAGTTTAGCAACAGGAAGCAACACTGAAGCTTTCTTT
TRBV28	few	NA	14	TRBJ1-2	CASSFQGGDYGYTF	TGTGCCAGCAGTTTTCAGGGAGGCGACTATGGCTACACCTTC
TRBV19	NA	TRBD2	16	TRBJ2-7	CASSTYLGLAGYEQYF	TGTGCCAGTAGTACGTACCTCGGACTAGCGGGATACGAGCAGTACTTC
TRBV7-9	NA	NA	16	TRBJ2-7	CASSLGGGALSYEQYF	TGTGCCAGCAGCTTAGGCGGCGGAGCCCTCTCCTACGAGCAGTACTTC
TRBV4-3	few	TRBD1	13	TRBJ1-2	CASSQDRIYGYTF	TGCGCCAGCAGCCAGGACAGGATCTATGGCTACACCTTC
TRBV11-2	few	NA	13	TRBJ1-6	CASSAGANSPLHF	TGTGCCAGCAGCGCTGGGGCTAATTCACCCCTCCACTTT
TRBV7-2	NA	TRBD1	14	TRBJ1-1	CASSRQGGDTEAFF	TGTGCCAGCAGCCGACAGGGCGGGGACACTGAAGCTTTCTTT
TRBV7-3	few	TRBD1	14	TRBJ2-7	CASSPGTGSGEQYF	TGTGCCAGCAGCCCCGGGACAGGCTCTGGCGAGCAGTACTTC
TRBV19	few	NA	16	TRBJ2-4	CASSMGQGRAKNIQYF	TGTGCCAGTAGTATGGGGCAGGGGCGGGCCAAAAACATTCAGTACTTC
TRBV7-2	few	NA	19	TRBJ1-5	CASSLAGWQVFSGYQPQHF	TGTGCCAGCAGCTTAGCAGGGTGGCAGGTTTTCTCTGGATATCAGCCCCAGCATTTT
TRBV7-6	few	NA	17	TRBJ2-7	CASSSPYTSRTDYEQYF	TGTGCCAGCAGCTCTCCCTATACAAGCCGGACAGATTACGAGCAGTACTTC
TRBV7-6	few	NA	15	TRBJ1-5	CASSVGGASNQPQHF	TGTGCCAGCAGCGTAGGAGGGGCCAGCAATCAGCCCCAGCATTTT
TRBV2	NA	TRBD1	12	TRBJ2-7	CASSLQGSQQYF	TGTGCCAGCAGTTTACAGGGGTCGCAGCAGTACTTC
TRBV19	NA	NA	15	TRBJ1-2	CAFNGGLTRAYGYTF	TGTGCCTTCAACGGTGGGCTTACGCGGGCCTATGGCTACACCTTC
TRBV7-2	once	NA	15	TRBJ2-3	CASSLQEPQTGTQYF	TGTGCCAGCAGCTTACAGGAACCCCAGACTGGTACGCAGTATTTT
TRBV28	NA	NA	19	TRBJ2-3	CASTELAPGRGYSTDTQYF	TGTGCCAGCACCGAGCTCGCCCCTGGCAGGGGATATAGCACAGATACGCAGTATTTT
TRBV4-1	NA	NA	13	TRBJ2-1	CASSQVDSNEQFF	TGCGCCAGCAGCCAAGTGGACTCCAATGAGCAGTTCTTC
TRBV20-1	NA	NA	15	TRBJ1-2	CNARDESQGHYGYTF	TGCAATGCTAGAGACGAGAGTCAGGGCCACTATGGCTACACCTTC
TRBV6-2/TRBV6-3	NA	NA	15	TRBJ2-1	CASSPIGVRYNEQFF	TGTGCCAGCAGCCCCATAGGGGTCCGGTACAATGAGCAGTTCTTC
TRBV6-1	few	NA	12	TRBJ1-3	CASSPTGNTIYF	TGTGCCAGCAGCCCCACTGGAAACACCATATATTTT
TRBV20-1	few	TRBD2	15	TRBJ2-3	CSARRRLAGADTQYF	TGCAGTGCCAGAAGAAGACTGGCGGGGGCAGATACGCAGTATTTT
TRBV19	few	TRBD1	15	TRBJ2-7	CASSLRGQGSYEQYF	TGTGCCAGTAGTTTACGGGGACAGGGGTCTTACGAGCAGTACTTC
TRBV6-5	NA	TRBD1	17	TRBJ2-7	CASSSPPTGFGVYEQYF	TGTGCCAGCAGTTCGCCCCCGACAGGGTTTGGAGTCTACGAGCAGTACTTC